These 29 T cell receptor beta chains originate from one sample sequenced in a study of cytomegalovirus exposure and HLA in healthy donors. 13 Jbeta primers and 60 Vbeta primers were used for the PCR. Only in-frame clones appear in the TCRdb table, and some are missing; sequencing was by immunoSEQ multiplex PCR. The data hold 200,000 to 250,000 clones, with 82% observed a single time. Sequenced: PBMCs. The receptors derive from a woman aged 40 to 55 in good health and CMV-seronegative.

The rearrangement uses TRBV2 and TRBJ2-5; TRBD1 is a possible D gene (6 bases). CDR1 and CDR2 from the germline V gene are SNHLY and FYNNEI. V lost 6 bases to trimming and J lost 2 bases, with 16 bases between them. There are 15 residues in the CDR3. CDR3 region: CASRYQGLTQETQYF. Here the CDR3 DNA reads TGTGCCAGCAGGTACCAGGGGTTAACACAAGAGACCCAGTACTTC.

The V and J genes are TRBV9 and TRBJ2-2; TRBD1 might be the D (6 bases). Germline CDR1 SGDLS, CDR2 YYNGEE. The CDR3 sequence is 16 residues long. V lost 3 bases to trimming and J lost 2 bases, with 14 bases between them. CDR3 amino acids: CASSELPGQNTGELFF. CDR3 bases: TGTGCCAGCAGCGAATTGCCGGGACAAAACACCGGGGAGCTGTTTTTT.

DNA of the CDR3: TGTGCCAGTAGTATAGGTTCGGTCACTGAAGCTTTCTTT. This translates into CASSIGSVTEAFF. The gene calls are TRBV19 and TRBJ1-1; D call uncertain. V was shortened by 1 base and J by 4 bases, with 7 bases between the two germline ends. The CDR3 totals 13 residues. Germline CDR1 is LNHDA and CDR2 is SQIVND (reference sequence).

The chain is built from TRBV6-1 and TRBJ1-1; the D gene is possibly TRBD1 (6 bases). This CDR3 is 13 amino acids long. V lost 1 base, J lost 10 bases, and 13 bases lay in between. CDR1 and CDR2 (germline): MNHNS, SASEGT. The CDR3 loop is CASSEGGGRGAFF. The CDR3 DNA follows: TGTGCCAGCAGTGAAGGGGGGGGGCGCGGAGCTTTCTTT.

This chain links TRBV13 with TRBJ2-1, with 9 nucleotides matching TRBD1. CDR1 and CDR2 from the germline V gene are PRHDT and FYEKMQ (reference sequence). The CDR3 totals 15 residues. With V trimmed by 0 bases and J by 8 bases, 5 bases remained unmatched. The CDR3 DNA reads TGTGCCAGCAGCTTAGGTGGGACAGGGACATATGAGCAGTTCTTC. Its protein product is CASSLGGTGTYEQFF. The variable domain in full, with the rest retrieved from reference TRBV13 and TRBJ2-1, is AAGVIQSPRHLIKEKRETATLKCYPIPRHDTVYWYQQGPGQDPQFLISFYEKMQSDKGSIPDRFSAQQFSDYHSELNMSSLELGDSALYFCASSLGGTGTYEQFFGPGTRLTVL.

The chain joins TRBV2 to TRBJ1-2; possibly TRBD1 for D (6 bases). The CDR3 spans 17 residues. CDR1 is SNHLY and CDR2 is FYNNEI in the germline V gene. Trimming pared 1 base from V and 2 bases from J, leaving 17 bases between. CDR3: CASSEGAGVNRNYGYTF. For the CDR3, the DNA is TGTGCCAGCAGTGAAGGGGCAGGGGTAAACCGGAACTATGGCTACACCTTC.

This chain links TRBV19 with TRBJ2-7, with 8 bases matching TRBD1. V trimming: 7 bases; J trimming: 6 bases; junction bases outside the gene matches: 5. The germline V gene has CDR1 LNHDA and CDR2 SQIVND (reference sequence). The CDR3 consists of 12 residues. The CDR3 region has the DNA TGTGCCAGTAAAGACAGGGGAACCGAGCAGTACTTC. It is translated as CASKDRGTEQYF.

This chain uses TRBV6-5 with TRBJ2-2; 9 nucleotides match TRBD1. Germline-derived CDR1 and CDR2 are MNHEY and SVGAGI. The V gene end was trimmed by 4 bases and the J gene end by 11 bases; junction bases not matched to a gene: 14. The CDR3 runs to 16 residues. The CDR3 reads CASSFLADRGKFELFF. CDR3 nucleotides: TGTGCCAGCAGTTTTCTCGCAGACAGGGGGAAATTTGAGCTGTTTTTT.

CDR3 in amino acids: CASSFASGYEQYF. The CDR3 DNA sequence: TGTGCCAGCAGTTTCGCTAGCGGGTACGAGCAGTACTTC. The gene calls are TRBV6-5 and TRBJ2-7, with 8 bases fitting TRBD2. V lost 4 bases, J lost 4 bases, and 3 bases stayed unmatched. The CDR3 covers 13 residues. From germline, CDR1 is MNHEY and CDR2 SVGAGI.

This chain uses TRBV5-1 with TRBJ2-2, with 11 nucleotides matching TRBD2. The germline V gene has CDR1 SGHRS and CDR2 YFSETQ. After removal of 2 bases from V and 4 bases from J, the junction contained 4 bases not matched to a gene. The length of the CDR3 is 16 residues. In DNA form, the CDR3 reads TGCGCCAGCAGCTTAACTAGCGGGAGCGGCACCGGGGAGCTGTTTTTT. Its protein is CASSLTSGSGTGELFF.

This chain joins TRBV2 and TRBJ2-7, with D tentatively TRBD1 (6 bases). The CDR3 length is 13 residues. Trimming stripped 3 bases from V and 7 bases from J, with 13 bases between. In germline, CDR1 is SNHLY, CDR2 FYNNEI. The CDR3 sequence: CASSDWTAGEQYF. Here the CDR3 DNA reads TGTGCCAGCAGTGACTGGACAGCAGGAGAGCAGTACTTC.

The rearrangement links TRBV10-2 to TRBJ2-3; D is uncertain. Germline values: CDR1 WSHSY, CDR2 SAAADI. The germline V and J ends were trimmed by 5 bases and 5 bases, with 5 bases remaining between them. The CDR3 has 11 residues. As DNA, the CDR3 is TGCGCCAGCAGTCCGGGAGATACGCAGTATTTT. Protein: CASSPGDTQYF.

V usage is TRBV30 and J usage is TRBJ2-7, with TRBD2 identical over 12 bases. The CDR3 covers 15 residues. The germline V gene encodes CDR1 GTSNPN and CDR2 SVGIG (reference sequence). After removal of 8 bases from V and 4 bases from J, the junction contained 12 bases not matched to a gene. The CDR3 spells CAGDWLAGGKYEQYF. CDR3 nucleotides: TGTGCCGGAGATTGGCTAGCGGGAGGGAAGTACGAGCAGTACTTC. Drawing the rest from reference TRBV30 and TRBJ2-7, the complete variable domain is SQTIHQWPATLVQPVGSPLSLECTVEGTSNPNLYWYRQAAGRGLQLLFYSVGIGQISSEVPQNLSASRPQDRQFILSSKKLLLSDSGFYLCAGDWLAGGKYEQYFGPGTRLTVT.

This rearrangement joins TRBV30 to TRBJ2-2, with TRBD2 matching 14 bases. The CDR3 has 18 amino acids. Germline trimming cut 5 bases from V and 5 bases from J; bases unmatched to any gene: 13. The germline gives CDR1 GTSNPN, CDR2 SVGIG (reference sequence). CDR3 coding DNA: TGTGCCTGGGATTCGCCGGGACTAGCGGGAGTCGGGACCGGGGAGCTGTTTTTT. This codes for CAWDSPGLAGVGTGELFF.

This clone was observed once. V is TRBV9 and J is TRBJ1-2; 11 nucleotides agree with TRBD1. This CDR3 has 15 residues. CDR1 is SGDLS and CDR2 is YYNGEE in the germline V gene. J lost 4 bases, V lost 4 bases, and 6 bases had no gene match. In DNA, the CDR3 is TGTGCCAGCAGCCCCTGGACAGGGGGCGCCTATGGCTACACCTTC. This encodes CASSPWTGGAYGYTF. The full variable domain, completed using reference TRBV9 and TRBJ1-2, is DSGVTQTPKHLITATGQRVTLRCSPRSGDLSVYWYQQSLDQGLQFLIQYYNGEERAKGNILERFSAQQFPDLHSELNLSSLELGDSALYFCASSPWTGGAYGYTFGSGTRLTVV.

V usage is TRBV27 and J usage is TRBJ1-2; weak D call: TRBD1 (5 bases). The germline gives CDR1 MNHEY, CDR2 SMNVEV (reference sequence). The CDR3 contains 15 residues. Trimming took 6 bases from V and 4 from J, leaving 18 bases between them. The CDR3: CASRPTAGASYGYTF. The CDR3 coding sequence is TGTGCCAGCAGGCCGACAGCAGGTGCTAGCTATGGCTACACCTTC.

This sequence joins TRBV7-3 and TRBJ2-7; tentatively, D is TRBD2 (5 bases). The CDR3 spans 13 residues. Trimming removed 5 bases at V and 3 bases at J, with 11 bases between. Germline assignment: CDR1 SGHTA and CDR2 FQGTGA. This CDR3 is CASSQFRDYEQYF. In DNA form, the CDR3 reads TGTGCCAGCAGCCAATTCCGGGACTACGAGCAGTACTTC.

V gene TRBV10-1 combines with J gene TRBJ2-3, with 11 nucleotides matching TRBD2. Unmatched junction bases numbered 15, after V lost 4 bases and J lost 6 bases. CDR1 is WNHNN and CDR2 is SYGVQD in the germline V gene (reference sequence). The CDR3 is made up of 18 amino acids. DNA for the CDR3: TGCGCCAGCAGTGGGGGGAACACTAGCGGGAGACTTGTGGATACGCAGTATTTT. This sequence encodes CASSGGNTSGRLVDTQYF.

The chain recombines TRBV6-1 with TRBJ2-7, with D perhaps matching TRBD1 (5 bases). CDR1 MNHNS and CDR2 SASEGT come from the germline V gene. The length of the CDR3 is 13 residues. V dropped 6 bases and J dropped 2 bases, with 11 bases sitting between them. CDR3: CASRNTGAYEQYF. Written as DNA, the CDR3 is TGTGCCAGCAGGAATACAGGAGCCTACGAGCAGTACTTC.

On this clone itself: Other DNA sequences in the sample encode the same CDR3. The chain uses TRBV19 and TRBJ2-7, with 13 bases aligning to TRBD2. CDR3 size: 12 residues. V shed 8 bases and J 7 bases; nucleotides not matched to a gene: 2. CDR1 LNHDA and CDR2 SQIVND come from the germline V gene (reference sequence). CDR3 sequence (DNA): TGTGCCAGTGGACTAGCGGGAGTTGAGCAGTACTTC. This translates into CASGLAGVEQYF.

This chain joins TRBV15 and TRBJ2-3; D may be TRBD2 (5 bases). Trimming left V 5 bases short and J 5 bases short, with 14 bases between. CDR3 size: 14 residues. Germline lookup yields CDR1 LNHNV and CDR2 YYDKDF (reference sequence). The CDR3 spells CATSLVGAGDTQYF. The CDR3 DNA reads TGTGCCACCAGCCTAGTAGGCGCGGGAGATACGCAGTATTTT.

The genes are TRBV10-1 and TRBJ2-7, with D possibly TRBD2 on 6 matching bases. V gave up 0 bases and J gave up 2 bases, with 8 bases separating them. Germline-derived CDR1 and CDR2 are WNHNN and SYGVQD (reference sequence). This CDR3 contains 14 residues. The DNA for the CDR3 is TGCGCCAGCAGTGAGTCTAGCGGCACCTACGAGCAGTACTTC. As protein: CASSESSGTYEQYF.

The rearrangement links TRBV18 to TRBJ2-7, with TRBD2 identical over 8 bases. Germline-derived CDR1 and CDR2 are KGHSH and LQKENI. The CDR3 covers 16 residues. V lost 2 bases, J lost 0 bases, and 6 bases stayed unmatched. The CDR3, as DNA: TGTGCCAGCTCACCAGTTTCCGGGACTAGCTCCTACGAGCAGTACTTC. Its protein product is CASSPVSGTSSYEQYF.

The V call is TRBV5-6, the J call TRBJ1-2, with a weak D call TRBD1 (6 bases). The CDR3 totals 16 residues. The V gene lost 4 bases and the J gene lost 3 bases, with 19 bases spanning the gap. Per germline, CDR1 SGHDT and CDR2 YYEEEE. CDR3 loop: CASSSKADPGDYGYTF. The CDR3 coding sequence is TGTGCCAGCAGCAGCAAAGCGGATCCAGGGGACTATGGCTACACCTTC.

The chain has TRBV5-1 and TRBJ2-3; TRBD1 aligns across 7 bases. This CDR3 is 15 amino acids long. Germline CDR1 reads SGHRS; CDR2 reads YFSETQ. V lost 4 bases, J lost 0 bases, and 5 bases stayed unmatched. Here the CDR3 reads CASSVGTVSTDTQYF. In DNA form, the CDR3 reads TGCGCCAGCAGCGTCGGGACAGTTAGCACAGATACGCAGTATTTT.

In this sample, this clone turned up once. V gene TRBV11-2 combines with J gene TRBJ2-1, with unresolved D. CDR3 length equals 13 residues. Per the germline V gene, CDR1 is SGHAT and CDR2 is FQNNGV. Trimming removed 5 bases at V and 8 bases at J, with 13 bases between. In nucleotides, the CDR3 is TGTGCCAGCAGCGTACTTGCTGCCCATGAGCAGTTCTTC. As protein: CASSVLAAHEQFF.

This clone was found once. The V and J genes are TRBV5-1 and TRBJ2-5; 9 bases align to TRBD2. The CDR3 has 18 amino acids. V shed 0 bases and J 6 bases; nucleotides not matched to a gene: 15. From germline, CDR1 is SGHRS and CDR2 YFSETQ. DNA for the CDR3: TGCGCCAGCAGCTTGGGGGGGGGAAGCGGGAGGAGTGGTAAGACCCAGTACTTC. It codes for CASSLGGGSGRSGKTQYF.

This sequence joins TRBV5-1 and TRBJ2-7, with D perhaps TRBD1 (5 bases). CDR1 is SGHRS, CDR2 YFSETQ, per germline. Deletions cut 2 bases from V and 3 bases from J, with 12 bases between. The CDR3 has 14 amino acids. The CDR3 nucleotides read TGCGCCAGCAGCTTCGGACACGGATTCTACGAGCAGTACTTC. Encoded protein: CASSFGHGFYEQYF.

The chain links TRBV10-3 to TRBJ1-1, with D perhaps TRBD1 (5 bases). The germline V gene encodes CDR1 ENHRY and CDR2 SYGVKD. The CDR3 contains 14 residues. Trimming took off 6 bases at V and 4 bases at J, with 15 bases between the two ends. The CDR3 region has the DNA TGTGCCATCAGGGAGCCTAGGGGCGGCACTGAAGCTTTCTTT. As protein: CAIREPRGGTEAFF.